Listed here are 22 T cell receptor beta chains from one sample, sequenced in a study of T cells expressing NK-cell markers. For each CDR3 protein, TCRdb gives one entry from its re-call of the 5' RACE reads, without DNA. The sample yields a few hundred thousand distinct CDR3 sequences, of which the top ten take up about 0.4%. The sample comprised blood T cells: a sorted CD56 or NKG2C T cell subset, CD4+ or CD8+ T cells, or bulk PBMC T cells (not recorded which). These receptors all stem from a man younger than 30 in good health.

V is TRBV20-1 and J is TRBJ2-7; without DNA, the TCRdb call of TRBD1 cannot be checked. The CDR3 is 13 amino acids. Germline V gene data show CDR1 as DFQATT and CDR2 as SNEGSKA (reference sequence). The CDR3 sequence is CSASTGQGWEQYF.

The CDR3 reads CASLQGASYGYTF. The chain combines TRBV28 with TRBJ1-2; the D gene TCRdb calls, TRBD1, cannot be checked with no DNA. The CDR3 sequence is 13 residues long. Germline V CDR1 and CDR2: MDHEN, SYDVKM.

V and J are TRBV5-5 and TRBJ2-3. The CDR3 is made up of 15 amino acids. CDR1 and CDR2 (germline): SGHKS, YYEKEE (reference sequence). The chain's CDR3 is CASSLQDARTDTQYF.

The genes are TRBV29-1 and TRBJ2-3; TCRdb selects TRBD1, and the lack of DNA leaves this call unchecked. The germline CDR1 and CDR2 sequences are SQVTM and ANQGSEA. The CDR3 has 14 amino acids. CDR3 amino acids: CSVEVRGNTDTQYF.

The rearrangement joins TRBV6-1 to TRBJ2-3; as DNA is missing, the TRBD2 call by TCRdb cannot be tested. The CDR3 totals 15 residues. Germline CDR1 MNHNS, CDR2 SASEGT. The CDR3 region is CASRRSSGSTDTQYF.

The chain uses TRBV11-1 and TRBJ2-3; the TCRdb call, TRBD2, lacks DNA for checking. CDR3 length: 18 residues. CDR1 and CDR2 from the germline V gene are SGHAT and FQDESV (reference sequence). The CDR3 spells CASSLGPRETRFTDTQYF.

The rearrangement joins TRBV5-5 to TRBJ2-3. The CDR3 covers 16 residues. Per germline, CDR1 SGHKS and CDR2 YYEKEE (reference sequence). The CDR3 sequence: CASSLTDGLATDTQYF.

The chain couples TRBV6-5 to TRBJ1-2; there is no DNA to check the TCRdb D call of TRBD1. CDR1 is MNHEY and CDR2 is SVGAGI in the germline V gene. The CDR3 is made up of 14 amino acids. CDR3 loop: CASSYTGTSYGYTF.

CDR3 region: CAIAGGTYEQYF. V gene TRBV10-3 combines with J gene TRBJ2-7; TCRdb lists TRBD1, though no DNA is available to test this call. This CDR3 comprises 12 residues. Germline CDR1 and CDR2: ENHRY and SYGVKD.

The V and J genes are TRBV7-2 and TRBJ2-6. CDR3 size: 15 residues. Germline CDR1 SGHTA, CDR2 FQGNSA. CDR3 sequence reads: CASSFSNTGANVLTF.

The genes are TRBV6-5 and TRBJ2-7; TCRdb designates TRBD2, a call that cannot be tested without DNA. The V gene's germline CDR1 is MNHEY and CDR2 SVGAGI. There are 15 residues in the CDR3. The chain's CDR3 is CASSPLAGGSYEQYF.

The V call is TRBV7-9, the J call TRBJ2-1; TCRdb's D call of TRBD2 is untestable without DNA. The CDR3 is 17 amino acids. Germline CDR1 and CDR2: SEHNR and FQNEAQ (reference sequence). The CDR3 loop is CASSLAKQSRASGEQFF.

This sequence joins TRBV2 and TRBJ2-3; with no DNA, the TCRdb D assignment of TRBD2 cannot be verified. Germline loops: CDR1 SNHLY, CDR2 FYNNEI. This CDR3 has 13 residues. Here the CDR3 reads CASKTSGTDTQYF.

The chain couples TRBV9 to TRBJ2-2; TCRdb returns TRBD2, unconfirmable since there is no DNA. Looked up from germline, CDR1 is SGDLS and CDR2 is YYNGEE. The CDR3 consists of 15 residues. The CDR3 reads CASSVAGIAAGELFF.

The chain is built from TRBV5-6 and TRBJ1-1. CDR1 is SGHDT and CDR2 is YYEEEE in the germline V gene. This CDR3 is built from 14 residues. This CDR3 reads CASSGWQAGTEAFF. Together with reference TRBV5-6 and TRBJ1-1, the CDR3 gives the full variable domain: DAGVTQSPTHLIKTRGQQVTLRCSPKSGHDTVSWYQQALGQGPQFIFQYYEEEERQRGNFPDRFSGHQFPNYSSELNVNALLLGDSALYLCASSGWQAGTEAFFGQGTRLTVV.

J is TRBJ2-2 and V is TRBV15; TCRdb designates TRBD2, a call that cannot be tested without DNA. The CDR3 consists of 14 residues. CDR1 LNHNV and CDR2 YYDKDF come from the germline V gene (reference sequence). CDR3 loop: CATRRLAGTGELFF.

The CDR3 sequence is CASSHRTSGRSFYNEQFF. The gene calls are TRBV23-1 and TRBJ2-1; without DNA, the TCRdb call of TRBD2 cannot be checked. TRBV23-1 falls under the ORF class, with uncertain function. The CDR3 loop spans 18 amino acids.

The V gene is TRBV11-2, the J gene TRBJ2-2; absent DNA, TCRdb's TRBD1 call cannot be checked. The CDR3 has 17 amino acids. Germline V CDR1 and CDR2: SGHAT, FQNNGV. Here the CDR3 reads CASSLPPGRANTGELFF.

The chain joins TRBV20-1 to TRBJ2-6; lacking DNA, the TRBD1 call made by TCRdb goes unchecked. The CDR3 has 15 residues. Per the germline V gene, CDR1 is DFQATT and CDR2 is SNEGSKA (reference sequence). The CDR3 loop is CSASRGVSGANVLTF.

The chain combines TRBV18 with TRBJ2-1; no DNA is available, so the TRBD1 call from TCRdb remains unchecked. Per germline, CDR1 KGHSH and CDR2 LQKENI. This CDR3 is built from 12 residues. Here the CDR3 reads CASSPRGDSPFF.

The chain combines TRBV18 with TRBJ2-3. The length of the CDR3 is 14 residues. In germline, CDR1 is KGHSH, CDR2 LQKENI. The CDR3 sequence is CASSLDSSTDTQYF.

The V call is TRBV4-2, the J call TRBJ2-5; TCRdb's D call, TRBD1, is unchecked because there is no DNA. The germline V gene encodes CDR1 LGHNA and CDR2 YNFKEQ. This CDR3 is built from 15 residues. This CDR3 is CASSRDRGPGETQYF.